A single sample is the source of the 11 T cell receptor beta chains below, sequenced in a study of shared clonotypes between healthy human individuals. CD45RO-negative CD8 cells positively selected for CCR7 made up the naive population, which excluded terminally differentiated effector memory CD45RA+ cells. Method: immunoSEQ multiplex PCR; TCRdb's copy keeps in-frame clones and lacks some. The profile shows millions of clones, roughly 95% of them singletons. Sequenced input: naive CD8+ T cells sorted from blood. The origin of the receptors is a man between 18 and 35 years old in good health.

This rearrangement joins TRBV4-1 to TRBJ2-7; TRBD2 matches at 10 bases. V dropped 2 bases and J dropped 1; count of bases not matched to a gene: 2. This CDR3 has 15 residues. The V gene's germline CDR1 is MGHRA and CDR2 YSYEKL. CDR3 sequence (DNA): TGCGCCAGCAGCCAAAGAGCGGGAGGGTCCTACGAGCAGTACTTC. Translating gives CASSQRAGGSYEQYF.

The chain employs TRBV4-3 and TRBJ2-3; perhaps TRBD2 as D (5 bases). V was cut by 1 base and J by 0 bases, with 14 bases left in between. The germline V gene has CDR1 LGHNA and CDR2 YSLEER. The CDR3 is 17 amino acids. CDR3 in DNA: TGCGCCAGCAGCCAAGTCTTCGTAGCGACTAGCACAGATACGCAGTATTTT. It specifies CASSQVFVATSTDTQYF.

The chain employs TRBV15 and TRBJ2-7; D gene unclear. Trimming stripped 1 base from V and 3 bases from J, with 7 bases between. CDR3 length: 13 amino acids. CDR1 and CDR2 (germline): LNHNV, YYDKDF (reference sequence). CDR3 DNA sequence: TGTGCCACCAGCAGAGTTAACAGCTACGAGCAGTACTTC. It is translated as CATSRVNSYEQYF.

This chain uses TRBV6-5 with TRBJ2-3, with 10 bases matching TRBD2. The CDR3 is 16 amino acids. Germline V gives CDR1 MNHEY, CDR2 SVGAGI. Trimming took 0 bases from V and 5 from J; bases not matched to a gene: 5. In nucleotides, the CDR3 is TGTGCCAGCAGTTACTCGAATCTAGCGGGGGTAGATACGCAGTATTTT. Translating it yields CASSYSNLAGVDTQYF.

This clone appeared a single time. Other nucleotide sequences from this sample produce the same CDR3. J is TRBJ2-7 and V is TRBV6-5; no reliable D call. CDR3 length: 13 residues. Trimming left V 0 bases short and J 7 bases short, with 10 bases between. CDR1 and CDR2 from the germline V gene are MNHEY and SVGAGI. The CDR3 protein is CASSYSPGGEQYF. In nucleotides, the CDR3 is TGTGCCAGCAGTTACTCGCCTGGTGGGGAGCAGTACTTC.

The count of this clone is one. The gene calls are TRBV6-1 and TRBJ1-2; TRBD1 aligns across 7 bases. The CDR3 runs 14 residues. After removal of 6 bases from V and 3 bases from J, the junction contained 7 bases not matched to a gene. The V gene's germline CDR1 is MNHNS and CDR2 SASEGT. Here the CDR3 reads CASSPRGLDYGYTF. The CDR3 DNA reads as TGTGCCAGCAGCCCCAGGGGGTTGGACTATGGCTACACCTTC.

V gene TRBV6-4 combines with J gene TRBJ1-2; D is perhaps TRBD1 (5 bases). The ends were cut back, 0 bases at V and 7 bases at J, with 9 bases in the middle. The CDR3 is made up of 13 amino acids. Germline CDR1 is MRHNA and CDR2 is SNTAGT. CDR3 residues: CASSDSAGSGYTF. The CDR3 nucleotides read TGTGCCAGCAGTGACTCCGCAGGGTCTGGCTACACCTTC.

This chain joins TRBV9 and TRBJ2-6; D possibly uses TRBD1 or TRBD2 (6 bases each). V gave up 6 bases and J gave up 0 bases, with 16 bases separating them. This CDR3 is built from 17 residues. Looked up from germline, CDR1 is SGDLS and CDR2 is YYNGEE. Here the CDR3 DNA reads TGTGCCAGCACGAGGGGGGACGGGAGCTCTGGGGCCAACGTCCTGACTTTC. Amino acids: CASTRGDGSSGANVLTF.

The rearrangement links TRBV7-9 to TRBJ2-7; 9 bases align to TRBD1. Germline assignment: CDR1 SEHNR and CDR2 FQNEAQ (reference sequence). Trimming cost V 4 bases and J 4 bases; bases outside gene matches: 8. The CDR3 runs to 15 residues. DNA for the CDR3: TGTGCCAGCAGCTCCGCGGACAGGGGTCAGTACGAGCAGTACTTC. Translated, it gives CASSSADRGQYEQYF.

The V and J genes are TRBV5-1 and TRBJ2-7, with 8 bases identical to TRBD1. Germline trimming cut 0 bases from V and 5 bases from J; bases unmatched to any gene: 7. The germline gives CDR1 SGHRS, CDR2 YFSETQ. The CDR3 is 15 residues long. The CDR3 loop is CASSLEDRVLDEQYF. Written as DNA, the CDR3 is TGCGCCAGCAGCTTGGAGGACAGGGTTCTCGACGAGCAGTACTTC.

In its sample, this clone was seen once. This sequence joins TRBV21-1 and TRBJ1-2; TRBD1 is taken as the D call from the table, unchecked against the DNA. TRBV21-1 is flagged as a pseudogene. The CDR3 consists of 16 residues. The CDR3: CASSKSPGQANYGYTF. The CDR3 DNA sequence: TGTGCCAGCAGCAAAAGCCCCGGACAGGCGAACTATGGCTACACCTTC.